What follows is one TCR beta chain and its context. This clone occurred once. Its antigen remains undetermined. It has no much larger one-base neighbor in the sample; base qualities were not kept. Trimming leaves V shorter by 5 bases and J shorter by 9 bases, with the junction holding 16 bases beyond the gene matches. The germline V gene encodes CDR1 SEHNR and CDR2 FQNEAQ (reference sequence). From cysteine to phenylalanine, the CDR3 is 16 amino acids long. Of the read, only the CDR3 DNA is kept; its 48 bases are in frame from base 1. TCRbeta CDR3 regions were amplified from genomic DNA using the immunoSEQ Assay, a bias-controlled multiplex PCR. Processing in the source paper ran as follows. The number of nucleated cells in each sample was estimated from the amplification of reference gene primers within the assay. To quantify the absolute abundance of each unique TCRbeta CDR3 rearrangement, sequence reads were collapsed and filtered. Productive Simpson clonality was computed per sample as the square root of Simpson's diversity index over productive rearrangements. TCRdb obtained this table from immuneACCESS and retained in-frame rearrangements with V and J assigned. These tables miss some clones; where compared with another copy, unresolved V genes account for less than half of the shortfall, and the remainder is unexplained. The D gene and trimming were derived from the DNA, and the V and J assignments and clone size from that table. The sample table lists under 300,000 clones, roughly four fifths of them with a count of one. The leading ten clones occupy 9.6% of the sample.

The data originate from a study of blood T cell repertoires in COVID-19 (dated by TCRdb to about 2020). Some background on the complete study: Samples from collaborators originated in the United States, Italy and Spain and spanned both the acute and convalescent phases of COVID-19. The sample metadata nearly always contained a de-identified subject ID, COVID-19 status, age in years and sex. Samples were obtained from the ongoing ImmuneRACE study (first 160 participants) and from about 1,300 subjects provided by 6 global collaborators. Subjects who had been exposed to COVID-19, were actively infected with it, or had recovered from it provided the deeply sampled blood TCRbeta repertoires that made up the dataset. HLA class I and class II types, where available, came from metadata supplied by the sample provider rather than from assay-based typing. The repertoires were released in a freely available public database intended as a resource for research on the immune response to SARS-CoV-2. The material from the prospective study consisted of cDNA or gDNA derived from T cells, B-cell-depleted T cells, or PBMCs.

Whole blood was collected in K2EDTA tubes by collaborating institutions according to the institutions' own protocols. For TCRbeta analysis, collaborator samples were shipped as frozen whole blood, as isolated PBMCs, or as DNA extracted from either sample type. General study outcomes and caveats: Clinical and demographic metadata were provided uncurated, with the amount varying by source and participant.

Recombination joined TRBV7-9 with TRBJ2-1, and TRBD2 matches 7 of the central bases. Sequencing was carried out using peripheral blood. The sequence was obtained from a woman of 80 years or more with acute or convalescent COVID-19. The DNA sequence follows: TGTGCCAGCAGCCCGGCCTACGGACTAGTCGGGGTTGAGCAGTTCTTC. This codes for CASSPAYGLVGVEQFF.